The sample holds many counts of the clone carrying this T cell receptor beta chain. This specimen comes from a study of early T cells in non-severe SARS-CoV-2 infection. TCRdb independently ran MiXCR on the 5' RACE reads; one entry per CDR3 protein. The table records some 71,000 distinct CDR3 sequences, about 9% of them present only once. Germline V gene data show CDR1 as MNHNY and CDR2 as SVGAGI (reference sequence). Trimming stripped 6 bases from V and 2 bases from J, with 24 bases between. The length of the CDR3 is 18 residues. This receptor was obtained from an adult who was a healthcare worker with PCR-confirmed SARS-CoV-2 infection or an uninfected control (not recorded which). The chain combines TRBV6-6 with TRBJ2-3; D is tentatively TRBD1 or TRBD2 (6 bases each). The material was whole blood, obtained at baseline. As DNA, the CDR3 is TGTGCCAGCAGCCCGACCTCTCCGGGGGCGGGGTCCACAGATACGCAGTATTTT. Protein product: CASSPTSPGAGSTDTQYF.